The present T cell receptor beta chain was sequenced within a study of shared clonotypes between healthy human individuals. Across the whole study: There were three CD4 naive, three CD4 memory, two CD8 naive and one CD8 memory plates per donor.

Study-wide results and caveats: Represented genetic and exposure-history diversity was restricted by having few donors. Some clonotypes were shared by all four sorted-subset donors, while others were not shared. The non-shared ones had lower generation probabilities than the shared ones. Generally, naive subsets (rather than memory subsets) showed larger estimated richness.

Repertoires were generated with immunoSEQ multiplex PCR, while TCRdb's copy carries only in-frame clones and drops some. Found here are just over 2,000,000 clones, roughly 95% of them singletons; the top ten hold 0.13%. V lost 7 bases and J 1 base, leaving 16 bases between the germline ends. This CDR3 region has 15 residues. The germline V gene has CDR1 LNHDA and CDR2 SQIVND (reference sequence). Concerning this clone itself: Its antigen is still unknown.

J is TRBJ1-1 and V is TRBV19; no clear D gene. The receptor was isolated from a man aged 18 to 29 in good health. Sequences were obtained from naive CD4+ T cells sorted from blood. The sample's subset: CD45RA+ positively selected. This chain's CDR3 is CASTLSRWENTEAFF. The DNA of the CDR3 is TGTGCCAGTACCCTATCACGGTGGGAGAACACTGAAGCTTTCTTT.